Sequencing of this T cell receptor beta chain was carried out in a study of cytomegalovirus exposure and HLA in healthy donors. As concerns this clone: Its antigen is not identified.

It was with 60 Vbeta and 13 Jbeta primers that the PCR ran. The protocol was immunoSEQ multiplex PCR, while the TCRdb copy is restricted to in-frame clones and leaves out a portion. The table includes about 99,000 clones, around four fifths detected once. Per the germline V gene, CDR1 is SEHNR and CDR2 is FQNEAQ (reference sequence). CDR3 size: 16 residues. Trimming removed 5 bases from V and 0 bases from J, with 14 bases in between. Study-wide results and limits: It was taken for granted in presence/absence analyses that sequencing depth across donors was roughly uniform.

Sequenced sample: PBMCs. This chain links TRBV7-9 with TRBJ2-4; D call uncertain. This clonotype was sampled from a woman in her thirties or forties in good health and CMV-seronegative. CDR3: CASSPSLLLAKNIQYF. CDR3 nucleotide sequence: TGTGCCAGCAGCCCAAGTCTACTGCTAGCCAAAAACATTCAGTACTTC.